This paragraph covers one T cell receptor (beta chain) sequence. What it binds is unknown. With 5 bases removed from V and 3 bases from J, the gap between germline ends came to 14 bases. The CDR3 totals 14 residues. The data derive from a study of T-cell memory formation after mild COVID-19. Study-wide points: Balance between CD4 and CD8 was seen in clones contracting day 15 to 85, and a CD4+ lean was seen in later expanders. Clones which contracted sat mainly in CM and EM if CD4+, and in EMRA if CD8+. Some SARS-CoV-2-responding clones were already detected in memory before infection.

5'RACE with constant-segment primers yielded barcoded, UMI-tagged TCR alpha and TCR beta cDNA libraries. TCRdb itself ran the 5' RACE reads through MiXCR, one entry per CDR3 protein. The sample gives hundreds of thousands of distinct CDR3 sequences, about 22% of which show up once; around 9.2% is in the top ten. The sequenced sample was PBMCs or a T cell subset sorted from them (not recorded which). The TCR comes from an adult woman who had mild COVID-19 (a few samples of this study predate the infection). Cell type and time point are not known. This chain uses TRBV12-3 or TRBV12-4 with TRBJ2-7; weak D call: TRBD1 (6 bases). In nucleotides, the CDR3 is TGTGCCAGCAGTCCGGGACATGGAGTCTACGAGCAGTACTTC. Its translation: CASSPGHGVYEQYF.